The 3 T cell receptor beta chains given below trace back to one sample, sequenced in a study of cytomegalovirus exposure and HLA in healthy donors. Researchers ran the PCR with 60 Vbeta and 13 Jbeta primers. Sequencing was performed with immunoSEQ multiplex PCR; in TCRdb, only in-frame clones are kept and a portion is missing. This table has a few hundred thousand clones, 80% to 90% appearing once. Specimen: PBMCs. These receptors were collected from a woman aged 18-29 years in good health and CMV-seronegative.

This sequence joins TRBV9 and TRBJ2-1; 8 positions match TRBD2. The V gene's germline CDR1 is SGDLS and CDR2 YYNGEE. The CDR3 contains 13 residues. With 4 bases clipped from V and 7 bases from J, the junction kept 4 bases outside the gene matches. CDR3 DNA sequence: TGTGCCAGCAGCCCGGGGGGGGTGAATGAGCAGTTCTTC. It codes for CASSPGGVNEQFF.

The rearrangement uses TRBV20-1 and TRBJ2-7; a possible D gene is TRBD1 (5 bases). Per germline, CDR1 DFQATT and CDR2 SNEGSKA (reference sequence). This CDR3 has 11 amino acids. The germline V and J ends were trimmed by 6 bases and 6 bases, with 12 bases remaining between them. CDR3: CSAGEGVEQYF. In DNA form, the CDR3 reads TGCAGTGCGGGTGAAGGGGTCGAGCAGTACTTC.

V usage is TRBV5-1 and J usage is TRBJ2-2; D is uncertain. Germline CDR1 and CDR2: SGHRS and YFSETQ. Trimming cost V 4 bases and J 3 bases, with 4 bases left between them. This CDR3 comprises 12 residues. CDR3 coding DNA: TGCGCCAGCAGCCCTTACACCGGGGAGCTGTTTTTT. Translating gives CASSPYTGELFF.